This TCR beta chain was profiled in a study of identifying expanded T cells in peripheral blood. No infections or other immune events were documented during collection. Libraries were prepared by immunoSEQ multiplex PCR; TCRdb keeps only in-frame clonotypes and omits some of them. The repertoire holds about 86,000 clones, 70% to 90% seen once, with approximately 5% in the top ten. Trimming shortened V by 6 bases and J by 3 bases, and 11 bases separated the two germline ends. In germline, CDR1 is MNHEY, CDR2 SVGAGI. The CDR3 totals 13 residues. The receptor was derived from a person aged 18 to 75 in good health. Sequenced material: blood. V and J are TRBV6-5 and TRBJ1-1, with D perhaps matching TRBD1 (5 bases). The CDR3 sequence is CASSLQADTEAFF. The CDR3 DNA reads TGTGCCAGCAGCCTACAGGCGGACACTGAAGCTTTCTTT.